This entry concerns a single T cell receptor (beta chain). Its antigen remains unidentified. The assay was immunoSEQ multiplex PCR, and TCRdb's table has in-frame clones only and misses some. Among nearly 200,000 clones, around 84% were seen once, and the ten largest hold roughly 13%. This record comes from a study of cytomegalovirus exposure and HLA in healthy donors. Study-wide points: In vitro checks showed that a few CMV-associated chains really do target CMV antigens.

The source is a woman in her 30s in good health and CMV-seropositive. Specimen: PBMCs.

This CDR3 reads CASSSRIVGTGVGGYTF. In nucleotides, the CDR3 is TGTGCCAGCAGCTCTAGAATTGTGGGGACAGGGGTTGGCGGCTACACCTTC. V is TRBV7-9 and J is TRBJ1-2, with 10 nucleotides matching TRBD1. The V and J ends lost 4 bases and 8 bases, in that order; junction bases with no gene match: 16. Germline V lookup: CDR1 SEHNR, CDR2 FQNEAQ (reference sequence). The CDR3 extends over 17 amino acids. Complete variable domain (other parts from reference TRBV7-9 and TRBJ1-2): DTGVSQNPRHKITKRGQNVTFRCDPISEHNRLYWYRQTLGQGPEFLTYFQNEAQLEKSRLLSDRFSAERPKGSFSTLEIQRTEQGDSAMYLCASSSRIVGTGVGGYTFGSGTRLTVV.